Here is one T cell receptor beta chain with its context. This record comes from a study of blood T cell repertoires in COVID-19. For the study at large: Samples representing acute and convalescent COVID-19 were sourced from the United States, Italy and Spain. Sources were T cells, B-cell-depleted T cells, or PBMCs; the material itself was cDNA or gDNA.

CDR3 length equals 15 residues. CDR1 SEHNR and CDR2 FQNEAQ come from the germline V gene (reference sequence). V lost 5 bases and J 0 bases, leaving 10 bases between the germline ends. Sequencing used immunoSEQ multiplex PCR; TCRdb keeps in-frame clones, though not all of them. This sample has about 320,000 clones, with 87% found just once. The chain carries TRBV7-9 and TRBJ2-2; maybe TRBD1 (5 bases). Sequenced input: PBMCs or T cells enriched from blood (not recorded which). This clonotype was obtained from a woman in her twenties or thirties who had recovered from COVID-19. CDR3 in DNA: TGTGCCAGCAGCCCCAGGGCCTCGAACACCGGGGAGCTGTTTTTT. It encodes CASSPRASNTGELFF.